What follows are 28 T cell receptor beta chains derived from one specimen sequenced in a study of T cell repertoires in cytomegalovirus infection. TCRdb independently ran MiXCR on the reads; one entry per CDR3 protein. The sample has some 560,000 distinct CDR3 sequences, around two fifths seen once. For these TCRs, the target antigens are not known. Sequencing was performed on cultured PBMCs, taken from culture after CMV antigen stimulation. These receptors all stem from a human donor in good health (CMV status not recorded). Some clones in this sample may be carry-over from other donors' samples.

This clonotype appeared a few times. The chain combines TRBV5-1 with TRBJ1-2; D is ambiguous. Germline-derived CDR1 and CDR2 are SGHRS and YFSETQ. The CDR3 length is 17 residues. Trimming shortened V by 2 bases and J by 0 bases, and 17 bases separated the two germline ends. The CDR3 nucleotides are TGCGCCAGCAGCTTCCTCCCCGGGCCGGCCGCTAACTATGGCTACACCTTC. This sequence encodes CASSFLPGPAANYGYTF. Supplemented by reference TRBV5-1 and TRBJ1-2, the full variable domain reads KAGVTQTPRYLIKTRGQQVTLSCSPISGHRSVSWYQQTPGQGLQFLFEYFSETQRNKGNFPGRFSGRQFSNSRSEMNVSTLELGDSALYLCASSFLPGPAANYGYTFGSGTRLTVV.

This clonotype has just a few counts. This chain connects TRBV7-2 to TRBJ2-5; perhaps TRBD2 as D (6 bases). V gave up 2 bases and J gave up 5 bases, with 21 bases separating them. Germline CDR1 is SGHTA and CDR2 is FQGNSA. The CDR3 loop spans 17 amino acids. CDR3 protein: CASSLNGGAYSPETQYF. CDR3 sequence (DNA): TGTGCCAGCAGCTTAAACGGCGGGGCGTACTCTCCGGAGACCCAGTACTTC.

This clonotype appeared a few times. The chain has TRBV19 and TRBJ2-1; 7 positions agree with TRBD1. The junction had 5 bases not matched to a gene; V was cut back by 2 bases and J by 1 base. The CDR3 runs 16 residues. The germline CDR1 and CDR2 sequences are LNHDA and SQIVND (reference sequence). The CDR3 reads CASSIRQGVSYNEQFF. DNA for the CDR3: TGTGCCAGTAGTATAAGACAGGGAGTTTCCTACAATGAGCAGTTCTTC.

This clonotype has a handful of counts. V usage is TRBV5-4 and J usage is TRBJ1-1; 9 bases fit TRBD1. J was trimmed by 1 base and V by 0 bases; bases with no gene match: 7. Per the germline V gene, CDR1 is SGHNT and CDR2 is YYREEE (reference sequence). This CDR3 has 17 amino acids. Here the CDR3 reads CASSLGARQGGNTEAFF. CDR3 coding DNA: TGTGCCAGCAGCTTGGGGGCCAGACAGGGGGGGAACACTGAAGCTTTCTTT.

The table lists this clonotype with many counts. At one end the junction does not follow the germline gene, possibly because of a read error. The chain couples TRBV5-1 to TRBJ2-5; D remains unclear. The CDR3 consists of 11 residues. CDR1 and CDR2 (germline): SGHRS, YFSETQ. CDR3 sequence: CASSLEGTQYF. The CDR3 nucleotides read TGTGCCAGCAGTTTAGAAGGGACCCAGTACTTC.

This clonotype was seen a handful of times. The chain combines TRBV6-6 with TRBJ1-5, with D uncertain. V was trimmed by 7 bases and J by 3 bases, leaving 19 bases between them. The CDR3 spans 16 residues. Per germline, CDR1 MNHNY and CDR2 SVGAGI (reference sequence). The CDR3 bases are TGTGCCAGCACTAGAGCGGACCGGGCAGACAATCAGCCCCAGCATTTT. The encoded protein is CASTRADRADNQPQHF.

This chain links TRBV27 with TRBJ1-2, with a tentative D call TRBD1 (5 bases). CDR3 length equals 15 residues. CDR1 and CDR2 from the germline V gene are MNHEY and SMNVEV (reference sequence). V was clipped by 3 bases and J by 4 bases, with 15 bases between them. The CDR3 loop is CASSLRDPRSYGYTF. The CDR3 region has the DNA TGTGCCAGCAGTTTGAGGGACCCCCGCAGCTATGGCTACACCTTC.

The chain couples TRBV7-6 to TRBJ2-7; possible D gene TRBD1, 7 bases. The CDR3 runs to 13 residues. V was pared by 8 bases and J by 2 bases, with 13 bases between. The V gene's germline CDR1 is SGHVS and CDR2 FNYEAQ. The CDR3 sequence is CASGGGQTYEQYF. The CDR3 nucleotides read TGTGCCAGCGGAGGGGGACAGACCTACGAGCAGTACTTC.

This chain joins TRBV29-1 and TRBJ2-1; no definite D call. Germline CDR1 reads SQVTM; CDR2 reads ANQGSEA. The ends were cut back, 6 bases at V and 9 bases at J, with 12 bases in the middle. The CDR3 has 11 amino acids. DNA of the CDR3: TGCAGCGTGTGGGAAGCAACTGAGCAGTTCTTC. Encoded protein: CSVWEATEQFF.

Only a few counts were recorded for this clonotype. The chain carries TRBV6-2 or TRBV6-3 and TRBJ2-1; 8 bases are shared with TRBD2. The CDR3 has 12 amino acids. J lost 8 bases, V lost 7 bases, and 4 bases had no gene match. CDR1 MNHEY and CDR2 SVGEGT come from the germline V gene. CDR3 DNA: TGTGCCAGCATCAAAGCGGGAGATGAGCAGTTCTTC. Its protein product is CASIKAGDEQFF.

This sequence joins TRBV9 and TRBJ2-1; 11 positions agree with TRBD2. Trimming removed 1 base from V and 8 bases from J; junction bases left unmatched: 20. This CDR3 region has 20 residues. Germline V gene data show CDR1 as SGDLS and CDR2 as YYNGEE. CDR3 bases: TGTGCCAGCAGCGTAACCCTATCCCCTACTAGCGGGAGATTTGGAGATGAGCAGTTCTTC. This sequence encodes CASSVTLSPTSGRFGDEQFF.

The rearrangement links TRBV5-5 to TRBJ2-1; 9 bases match TRBD2. The CDR3 sequence is 16 residues long. After removal of 4 bases from V and 3 bases from J, the junction contained 8 bases not matched to a gene. Looked up from germline, CDR1 is SGHKS and CDR2 is YYEKEE (reference sequence). CDR3 sequence (DNA): TGTGCCAGCAGCGTAAGACTAGCGGACGACTACAATGAGCAGTTCTTC. Translating gives CASSVRLADDYNEQFF.

This chain links TRBV25-1 with TRBJ1-3; D is ambiguous. The V end lost 4 bases, the J end lost 2 bases, and 12 bases lay between the germline ends. The germline gives CDR1 MGHDK, CDR2 SYGVNS. This CDR3 spans 15 amino acids. CDR3 protein: CASSGSAGAGNTIYF. The CDR3 region has the DNA TGTGCCAGCAGTGGGTCCGCCGGGGCTGGAAACACCATATATTTT.

Comments on this clonotype: An end of the junction differs from the germline gene, which may be a read error. The rearrangement joins TRBV6-5 to TRBJ2-2, with D tentatively TRBD2 (5 bases). This CDR3 is built from 19 residues. Germline V gene sequence: CDR1 MNHEY, CDR2 SVGAGI. The CDR3 DNA reads as TGTGCCAGCAGTACCAAGACCCTGAGACAAACCCCCTACACCGGGGAGCTGTCTTTT. Protein sequence: CASSTKTLRQTPYTGELSF.

The J gene is TRBJ1-5, the V gene TRBV7-8; no firm D call. CDR1 is SGHVS, CDR2 FQNEAQ, per germline. The germline V and J ends were trimmed by 1 base and 0 bases, with 7 bases remaining between them. The CDR3 has 15 residues. The CDR3 DNA is TGTGCCAGCAGCTTAGAGGTCTATAGCAATCAGCCCCAGCATTTT. Translation: CASSLEVYSNQPQHF. Full variable domain (outside the CDR3, taken from reference TRBV7-8 and TRBJ1-5): GAGVSQSPRYKVAKRGQDVALRCDPISGHVSLFWYQQALGQGPEFLTYFQNEAQLDKSGLPSDRFFAERPEGSVSTLKIQRTQQEDSAVYLCASSLEVYSNQPQHFGDGTRLSIL.

J is TRBJ2-7 and V is TRBV6-5, with a possible D match to TRBD1 (6 bases). CDR1 and CDR2 from the germline V gene are MNHEY and SVGAGI. The germline V and J ends were trimmed by 0 bases and 4 bases, with 13 bases remaining between them. The CDR3 extends over 15 amino acids. CDR3 amino acids: CASSYSGFTGYEQYF. CDR3 in DNA: TGTGCCAGCAGTTACTCGGGTTTCACAGGGTACGAGCAGTACTTC.

This sequence joins TRBV20-1 and TRBJ2-7; D perhaps matches TRBD1 (5 bases). V lost 6 bases and J lost 0, with 12 bases in between. CDR3 length: 13 amino acids. The germline CDR1 and CDR2 sequences are DFQATT and SNEGSKA (reference sequence). The CDR3 region has the DNA TGCAGTGCGACGACAGAAAACTCCTACGAGCAGTACTTC. This gives the protein CSATTENSYEQYF.

Many counts were recorded for this clonotype. The rearrangement joins TRBV7-8 to TRBJ2-1; 13 bases are shared with TRBD2. Germline CDR1 is SGHVS and CDR2 is FQNEAQ. The CDR3 length is 17 residues. V lost 1 base to trimming and J lost 10 bases; unmatched junction nucleotides: 10. The DNA for the CDR3 is TGTGCCAGCAGCTTAGGGCGGCGGACTAGCGGGAGAAGCGAGCAGTTCTTC. Translation: CASSLGRRTSGRSEQFF.

The CDR3 here is CASSLAYRNQETQYF. The CDR3 nucleotides are TGTGCCAGCAGCTTAGCTTACAGGAACCAAGAGACCCAGTACTTC. This chain uses TRBV7-6 with TRBJ2-5; a weak D match, TRBD1 (5 bases). Germline-derived CDR1 and CDR2 are SGHVS and FNYEAQ. V shed 0 bases and J shed 0 bases, with 8 bases lying between them. The CDR3 is 15 residues long. Based on the CDR3 plus reference TRBV7-6 and TRBJ2-5, the full variable domain is GAGVSQSPRYKVTKRGQDVALRCDPISGHVSLYWYRQALGQGPEFLTYFNYEAQQDKSGLPNDRFSAERPEGSISTLTIQRTEQRDSAMYRCASSLAYRNQETQYFGPGTRLLVL.

Many counts were recorded for this clonotype. V gene TRBV7-2 combines with J gene TRBJ1-4; 7 positions match TRBD1. Losses at the gene ends were 4 bases for V and 3 bases for J; bases not matched to a gene: 8. Germline V gene lookup returns CDR1 SGHTA and CDR2 FQGNSA. The CDR3 is made up of 16 amino acids. For the CDR3, the DNA is TGTGCCAGCAGCTCTCCCAGGGGGAACCCTAATGAAAAACTGTTTTTT. Translation gives CASSSPRGNPNEKLFF.

This clonotype was counted between two and nine times. The chain carries TRBV20-1 and TRBJ2-5; the D gene could be TRBD1 or TRBD2 (8 bases each). Germline assignment: CDR1 DFQATT and CDR2 SNEGSKA (reference sequence). The CDR3 consists of 19 residues. The V gene lost 1 base and the J gene lost 5 bases, with 29 bases spanning the gap. The CDR3 region is CSARVGRGLTSAPWETQYF. The CDR3 region has the DNA TGCAGTGCTAGAGTCGGCAGGGGGCTGACTAGCGCCCCCTGGGAGACCCAGTACTTC.

This clonotype was seen a handful of times. The chain is built from TRBV6-1 and TRBJ1-6; 7 bases line up with TRBD1. The V and J ends lost 10 bases and 7 bases, in that order; junction bases with no gene match: 10. Germline lookup yields CDR1 MNHNS and CDR2 SASEGT. There are 14 residues in the CDR3. The CDR3 nucleotides are TGTGCCACCCGACAGGGCCCTCAGAATTCACCCCTCCACTTT. Protein product: CATRQGPQNSPLHF.

V gene TRBV30 combines with J gene TRBJ1-1; 8 bases match TRBD1. CDR3 size: 15 residues. The V gene's germline CDR1 is GTSNPN and CDR2 SVGIG (reference sequence). Germline trimming cut 4 bases from V and 1 base from J; bases unmatched to any gene: 8. The CDR3 sequence: CAWKGPTGANTEAFF. DNA for the CDR3: TGTGCCTGGAAAGGCCCGACAGGGGCGAACACTGAAGCTTTCTTT. Full variable domain (rest looked up from reference TRBV30 and TRBJ1-1): SQTIHQWPATLVQPVGSPLSLECTVEGTSNPNLYWYRQAAGRGLQLLFYSVGIGQISSEVPQNLSASRPQDRQFILSSKKLLLSDSGFYLCAWKGPTGANTEAFFGQGTRLTVV.

CDR3: CASSEAVLGVPNTGELFF. The CDR3 coding sequence is TGTGCCAGCAGTGAAGCAGTACTTGGTGTTCCTAACACCGGGGAGCTGTTTTTT. The V gene is TRBV2, the J gene TRBJ2-2; D ambiguous. The germline CDR1 and CDR2 sequences are SNHLY and FYNNEI. The CDR3 sequence is 18 residues long. Trimming removed 0 bases from V and 2 bases from J, with 16 bases in between.

This clonotype was counted ten times or more. CDR3 sequence (DNA): TGTGCAGAGTACGGCTATGGCTACACCTTC. Amino acids: CAEYGYGYTF. The chain has TRBV12-3 or TRBV12-4 and TRBJ1-2; the D is unclear. The CDR3 runs to 10 residues.

This clonotype has just a few counts. The chain links TRBV12-5 to TRBJ2-3; TRBD2 might be the D (5 bases). The CDR3 totals 18 residues. Trimming cost V 0 bases and J 0 bases, with 16 bases left between them. Germline CDR1 is LGHNT and CDR2 is FRNRAP. CDR3 sequence reads: CASGLVRDGSASTDTQYF. CDR3 in DNA: TGTGCTAGTGGTTTGGTACGGGATGGCAGCGCGAGCACAGATACGCAGTATTTT.

This chain uses TRBV6-6 with TRBJ1-4; tentative D call: TRBD1 (5 bases). This CDR3 region has 14 residues. The V end was cut by 8 bases, the J end by 8 bases, with 18 bases between. The germline V gene has CDR1 MNHNY and CDR2 SVGAGI (reference sequence). CDR3 DNA sequence: TGTGCCAGCTTAAGAGGGACCGAGGCGGAAAAACTGTTTTTT. Amino acid sequence: CASLRGTEAEKLFF.

This clonotype was recorded many times. The chain combines TRBV7-2 with TRBJ2-3, with TRBD2 matching 10 bases. Per the germline V gene, CDR1 is SGHTA and CDR2 is FQGNSA. V trimming: 0 bases; J trimming: 2 bases; junction bases outside the gene matches: 8. There are 18 residues in the CDR3. In nucleotides, the CDR3 is TGTGCCAGCAGCTTAGCGGTCCTAGCGGGGGTCAACACAGATACGCAGTATTTT. This gives the protein CASSLAVLAGVNTDTQYF. Looking up the rest from reference TRBV7-2 and TRBJ2-3 gives the full variable domain: GAGVSQSPSNKVTEKGKDVELRCDPISGHTALYWYRQSLGQGLEFLIYFQGNSAPDKSGLPSDRFSAERTGGSVSTLTIQRTQQEDSAVYLCASSLAVLAGVNTDTQYFGPGTRLTVL.